Following are 9 T cell receptor beta chains from one sample sequenced in a study of beta chain features in type 1 diabetes. All of the isolated RNA was reverse transcribed, so expressed TCRB transcripts were sequenced. Method: immunoSEQ multiplex PCR; TCRdb's copy keeps in-frame clones and lacks some. Of 200,000 to 250,000 clones listed, 27% are singletons. Sequences were obtained from central memory CD4+ T cells from blood. The receptor source for this set is a man aged 30 to 45 in good health.

This clone has ten or more counts. The chain couples TRBV7-9 to TRBJ2-1, with D perhaps TRBD1 (5 bases). This CDR3 is built from 16 residues. From germline, CDR1 is SEHNR and CDR2 FQNEAQ (reference sequence). The V end was cut by 5 bases, the J end by 0 bases, with 14 bases between. This CDR3 reads CASSPRGTGSYNEQFF. The CDR3 DNA is TGTGCCAGCAGCCCAAGGGGAACTGGCTCCTACAATGAGCAGTTCTTC.

CDR3 coding DNA: TGTGCCTGCGGACGGGAAAACACTGAAGCTTTCTTT. This sequence encodes CACGRENTEAFF. The chain employs TRBV30 and TRBJ1-1; D call uncertain. Germline V gene sequence: CDR1 GTSNPN, CDR2 SVGIG (reference sequence). V was trimmed by 6 bases and J by 2 bases, leaving 10 bases between them. The CDR3 sequence is 12 residues long.

The chain recombines TRBV6-5 with TRBJ1-1, with TRBD1 as a possible D gene (5 bases). Germline V gives CDR1 MNHEY, CDR2 SVGAGI. Trimming stripped 5 bases from V and 1 base from J, with 11 bases between. This CDR3 region has 14 residues. CDR3 loop: CASSIDSGNTEAFF. For the CDR3, the DNA is TGTGCCAGCAGTATAGACAGCGGGAACACTGAAGCTTTCTTT.

There are a few counts of this clone. The V and J genes are TRBV10-3 and TRBJ2-5; 7 bases agree with TRBD1. V was pared by 3 bases and J by 7 bases, with 5 bases of the junction left unmatched. The V gene's germline CDR1 is ENHRY and CDR2 SYGVKD. This CDR3 is 13 amino acids long. The CDR3 loop is CAISDDRAGTQYF. As DNA, the CDR3 is TGTGCCATCAGTGATGACAGGGCGGGGACCCAGTACTTC.

The V and J genes are TRBV5-1 and TRBJ2-2; D is perhaps TRBD1 or TRBD2 (5 bases each). Deletions cut 4 bases from V and 0 bases from J, with 10 bases between. The germline V gene encodes CDR1 SGHRS and CDR2 YFSETQ. This CDR3 has 15 amino acids. The CDR3 loop reads CASSPGPPNTGELFF. DNA of the CDR3: TGCGCCAGCAGCCCGGGGCCCCCGAACACCGGGGAGCTGTTTTTT. The full variable domain, with the rest looked up from reference TRBV5-1 and TRBJ2-2, is KAGVTQTPRYLIKTRGQQVTLSCSPISGHRSVSWYQQTPGQGLQFLFEYFSETQRNKGNFPGRFSGRQFSNSRSEMNVSTLELGDSALYLCASSPGPPNTGELFFGEGSRLTVL.

The V and J genes are TRBV6-1 and TRBJ2-5; no definite D call. Trimming pared 2 bases from V and 2 bases from J, leaving 9 bases between. This CDR3 contains 14 residues. CDR1 MNHNS and CDR2 SASEGT come from the germline V gene. The CDR3 sequence is CASSERALQETQYF. In nucleotides, the CDR3 is TGTGCCAGCAGTGAAAGAGCCCTGCAAGAGACCCAGTACTTC.

The genes are TRBV20-1 and TRBJ2-4; D remains unclear. Germline-derived CDR1 and CDR2 are DFQATT and SNEGSKA (reference sequence). V lost 5 bases and J lost 6, with 8 bases in between. This CDR3 contains 11 residues. CDR3 loop: CSAPNGNIQYF. The CDR3 region has the DNA TGCAGTGCTCCGAACGGAAACATTCAGTACTTC.

This chain links TRBV7-7 with TRBJ2-2; 9 bases fit TRBD1. Germline CDR1 and CDR2: SSHAT and FNYEAQ (reference sequence). The V gene end was trimmed by 1 base and the J gene end by 4 bases; junction bases not matched to a gene: 1. This CDR3 comprises 15 residues. DNA for the CDR3: TGTGCCAGCAGCTTAGGGACAGGGGTCACCGGGGAGCTGTTTTTT. As protein: CASSLGTGVTGELFF. The variable domain in full, completed from reference TRBV7-7 and TRBJ2-2, reads GAGVSQSPRYKVTKRGQDVTLRCDPISSHATLYWYQQALGQGPEFLTYFNYEAQPDKSGLPSDRFSAERPEGSISTLTIQRTEQRDSAMYRCASSLGTGVTGELFFGEGSRLTVL.

This clone was recorded at least ten times. In DNA, the CDR3 is TGCGCCAGCAGCCAAGAATTGGCCACAGGGCTCAACGAGCAGTACTTC. It codes for CASSQELATGLNEQYF. The chain combines TRBV4-3 with TRBJ2-7, with a weak D call TRBD1 (6 bases). Between the trimmed V and J ends, which lost 0 bases and 5 bases, there was a span of 17 bases. Germline V gives CDR1 LGHNA, CDR2 YSLEER. The CDR3 extends over 16 amino acids.